Here is one T cell receptor beta chain with its context. The antigen is undetermined. Amplification of TCR beta used genomic DNA extracted from peripheral blood. This entry comes from a study of T cell repertoires in aging, cancer and after chemotherapy. Background on the study: Six age groups, ranging from 30 or younger to 70 or older, included the donors. Study-wide points: No conclusions about immunological memory after chemotherapy can be drawn from the repertoire data.

A mixed TRB-A/B primer pool amplified rearranged TRB by multiplex touch-down PCR. Each CDR3 protein gets one entry after TCRdb re-called the multiplex PCR reads with MiXCR. In the table there are almost 5,000 distinct CDR3 sequences, under 50% of which are singletons. The CDR3 contains 13 residues. Germline V gene data show CDR1 as SEHNR and CDR2 as FQNEAQ (reference sequence). Trimming stripped 4 bases from V and 7 bases from J, with 14 bases between. Sample: blood. The source is a human donor with a blood cancer. The chain has TRBV7-9 and TRBJ2-7; possibly TRBD2 for D (6 bases). CDR3 nucleotide sequence: TGTGCCAGCAGCTACCAAATTCGGGGGGAGCAGTACTTC. Translation: CASSYQIRGEQYF.